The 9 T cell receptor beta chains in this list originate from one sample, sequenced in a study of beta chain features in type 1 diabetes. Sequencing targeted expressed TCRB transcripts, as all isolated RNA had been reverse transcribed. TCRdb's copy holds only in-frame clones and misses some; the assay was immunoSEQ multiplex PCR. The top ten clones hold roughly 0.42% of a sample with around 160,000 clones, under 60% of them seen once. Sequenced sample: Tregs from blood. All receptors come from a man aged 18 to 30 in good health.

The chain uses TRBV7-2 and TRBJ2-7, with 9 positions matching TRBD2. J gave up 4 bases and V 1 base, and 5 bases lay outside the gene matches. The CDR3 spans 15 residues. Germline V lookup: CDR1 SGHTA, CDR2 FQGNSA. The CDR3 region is CASSLVVTSGYEQYF. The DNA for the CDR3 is TGTGCCAGCAGCTTAGTTGTGACTAGCGGATACGAGCAGTACTTC.

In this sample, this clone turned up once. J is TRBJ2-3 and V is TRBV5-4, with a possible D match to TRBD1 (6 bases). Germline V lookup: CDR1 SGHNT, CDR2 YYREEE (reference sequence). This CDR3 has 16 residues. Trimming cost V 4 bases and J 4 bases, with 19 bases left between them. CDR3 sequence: CASSPQQGKVSDTQYF. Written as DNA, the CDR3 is TGTGCCAGCAGCCCACAACAGGGAAAGGTCTCAGATACGCAGTATTTT. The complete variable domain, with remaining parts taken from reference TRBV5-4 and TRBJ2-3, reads ETGVTQSPTHLIKTRGQQVTLRCSSQSGHNTVSWYQQALGQGPQFIFQYYREEENGRGNFPPRFSGLQFPNYSSELNVNALELDDSALYLCASSPQQGKVSDTQYFGPGTRLTVL.

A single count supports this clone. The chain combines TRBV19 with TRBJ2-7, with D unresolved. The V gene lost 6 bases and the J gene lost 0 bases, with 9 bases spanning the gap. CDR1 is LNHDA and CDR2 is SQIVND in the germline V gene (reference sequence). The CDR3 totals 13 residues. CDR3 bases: TGTGCCAGTAGCTTAACATACTCCTACGAGCAGTACTTC. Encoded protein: CASSLTYSYEQYF.

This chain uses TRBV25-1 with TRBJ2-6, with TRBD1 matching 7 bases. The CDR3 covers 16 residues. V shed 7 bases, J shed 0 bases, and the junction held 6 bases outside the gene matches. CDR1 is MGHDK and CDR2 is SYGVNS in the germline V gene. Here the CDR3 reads CASNGQASSGANVLTF. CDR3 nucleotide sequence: TGTGCCAGCAATGGACAGGCCAGCTCTGGGGCCAACGTCCTGACTTTC. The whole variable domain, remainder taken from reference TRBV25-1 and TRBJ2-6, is EADIYQTPRYLVIGTGKKITLECSQTMGHDKMYWYQQDPGMELHLIHYSYGVNSTEKGDLSSESTVSRIRTEHFPLTLESARPSHTSQYLCASNGQASSGANVLTFGAGSRLTVL.

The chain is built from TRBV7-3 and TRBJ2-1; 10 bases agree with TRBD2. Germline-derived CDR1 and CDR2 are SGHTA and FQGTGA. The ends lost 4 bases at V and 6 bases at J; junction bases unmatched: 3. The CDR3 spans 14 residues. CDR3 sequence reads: CASSSGLASNEQFF. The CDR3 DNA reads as TGTGCCAGCAGCTCGGGACTAGCGTCCAATGAGCAGTTCTTC.

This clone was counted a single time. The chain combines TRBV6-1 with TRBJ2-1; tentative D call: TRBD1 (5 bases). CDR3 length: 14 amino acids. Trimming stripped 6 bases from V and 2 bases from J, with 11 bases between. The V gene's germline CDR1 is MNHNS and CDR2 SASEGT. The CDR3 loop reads CASSEPGPYNEQFF. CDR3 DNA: TGTGCCAGCAGCGAACCAGGGCCCTACAATGAGCAGTTCTTC.

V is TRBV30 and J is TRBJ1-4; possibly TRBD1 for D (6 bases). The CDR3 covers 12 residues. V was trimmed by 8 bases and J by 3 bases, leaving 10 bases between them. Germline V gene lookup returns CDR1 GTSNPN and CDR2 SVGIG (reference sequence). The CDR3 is CAGTGSNEKLFF. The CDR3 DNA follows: TGTGCCGGAACAGGGTCTAATGAAAAACTGTTTTTT.

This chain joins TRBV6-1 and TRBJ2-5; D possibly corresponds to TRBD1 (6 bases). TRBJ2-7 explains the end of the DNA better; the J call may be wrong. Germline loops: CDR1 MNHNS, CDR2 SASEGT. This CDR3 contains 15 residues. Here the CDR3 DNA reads TGTGCCAGTAGACAGTGGGGGCAGTCCCCCTACGAGCAGTACTTC. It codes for CASRQWGQSPYEQYF.

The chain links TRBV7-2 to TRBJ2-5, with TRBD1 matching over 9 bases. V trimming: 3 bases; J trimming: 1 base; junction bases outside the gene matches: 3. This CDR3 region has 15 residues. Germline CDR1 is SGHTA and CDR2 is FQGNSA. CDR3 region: CASSFQGQGQETQYF. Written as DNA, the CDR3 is TGTGCCAGCAGCTTCCAGGGACAGGGCCAAGAGACCCAGTACTTC.